These T cell receptor beta chains were read from a single sample in a study of cytomegalovirus exposure and HLA in healthy donors. Assay used: immunoSEQ multiplex PCR; TCRdb lists only in-frame clones, some missing. The table records around 120,000 clones, about 90% of them present only once. Sequencing was performed on PBMCs. Every receptor here comes from a woman younger than 35 in good health and CMV-seronegative. Each CDR3 is given with its conserved first and last residue. The order of the fields is J gene, D gene, clone size, V gene, CDR3 protein, CDR3 DNA. The D gene is left open where the match is weak. Not all rows give a size; the values are once, few, many and, for expanded clones, a class.

TRBJ2-7 NA NA TRBV23-1 CASSQEQGIF TGCGCCAGCAGTCAGGAACAGGGCATCTTC
TRBJ1-4 TRBD1 NA TRBV18 CASSPPGLTGVSEKLFF TGTGCCAGCTCACCACCTGGATTAACAGGGGTATCGGAAAAACTGTTTTTT
TRBJ2-3 TRBD2 NA TRBV6-5 CASSYSGTNTDTQYF TGTGCCAGCAGTTACTCCGGGACTAACACAGATACGCAGTATTTT
TRBJ2-7 TRBD1 once TRBV25-1 CASSTRDRVNEQYF TGTGCCAGCAGTACCCGGGACAGGGTCAACGAGCAGTACTTC
TRBJ2-1 NA NA TRBV4-1 CASRGANEQFF TGCGCCTCCAGGGGGGCCAATGAGCAGTTCTTC
TRBJ2-1 TRBD2 once TRBV30 CAWKQVGGPDEQFF TGTGCCTGGAAGCAGGTGGGAGGGCCCGATGAGCAGTTCTTC
TRBJ2-6 NA NA TRBV30 CAGRQGRAGANVLTF TGTGCCGGAAGACAGGGGAGGGCTGGGGCCAACGTCCTGACTTTC
TRBJ1-5 NA NA TRBV5-1 CASREQEGQPQHF TGCGCCAGCAGGGAGCAGGAGGGGCAGCCCCAGCATTTT
TRBJ1-2 NA few TRBV5-8 CASSKTFTTYYGYTF TGTGCCAGCAGCAAAACCTTCACTACTTACTATGGCTACACCTTC
TRBJ2-1 TRBD2 NA TRBV11-3 CASTFLAGPSYNEQFF TGTGCCAGCACCTTTTTAGCGGGACCATCTTACAATGAGCAGTTCTTC
TRBJ2-5 NA NA TRBV13 CASSLEGGAETQYF TGTGCCAGCAGCTTAGAGGGCGGGGCAGAGACCCAGTACTTC
TRBJ1-2 TRBD1 NA TRBV4-2 CASSHRSRDRDFHGYTF TGTGCCAGCAGCCATAGATCCCGGGACAGGGATTTCCATGGCTACACCTTC
TRBJ2-2 TRBD1 NA TRBV4-2 CASSQDRQGARANTGELFF TGTGCCAGCAGCCAAGATCGGCAGGGGGCTAGGGCGAACACCGGGGAGCTGTTTTTT
TRBJ2-3 TRBD2 NA TRBV10-1 CASSLAGASTDTQYF TGCGCCAGCAGCCTAGCGGGGGCAAGCACAGATACGCAGTATTTT
TRBJ1-2 NA NA TRBV28 CASSNGGPIYGYTF TGTGCCAGCAGTAATGGGGGCCCTATCTATGGCTACACCTTC
TRBJ1-5 TRBD1 NA TRBV5-1 CASSRDRDQPQHF TGCGCCAGCAGCCGGGACAGGGATCAGCCCCAGCATTTT
TRBJ2-3 TRBD2 once TRBV7-7 CASSLGLAGSTDTQYF TGTGCTAGCAGCCTGGGACTAGCGGGAAGTACAGATACGCAGTATTTT
TRBJ2-5 TRBD1 NA TRBV5-1 CASSTSGGPGETQYF TGCGCCAGCAGCACGTCAGGGGGCCCTGGAGAGACCCAGTACTTC
TRBJ2-1 TRBD2 NA TRBV27 CASSFRNPGLAGPSSYNEQFF TGTGCCAGCAGCTTTCGGAACCCGGGACTAGCGGGACCGAGCTCCTACAATGAGCAGTTCTTC
TRBJ1-3 TRBD1 NA TRBV10-1 CASSETAGTGINTIYF TGCGCCAGCAGTGAGACGGCCGGGACAGGGATAAACACCATATATTTT
TRBJ1-2 TRBD1 once TRBV4-3 CASSQDLGTAYGYTF TGCGCCAGCAGCCAAGACCTCGGGACAGCGTATGGCTACACCTTC
TRBJ2-1 NA NA TRBV9 CASSVASGGGNEQFF TGTGCCAGCAGCGTAGCCAGCGGTGGAGGCAATGAGCAGTTCTTC
TRBJ2-1 TRBD1 NA TRBV29-1 CSVRTGTLYNEQFF TGCAGCGTCCGGACAGGGACCCTCTACAATGAGCAGTTCTTC
TRBJ1-2 NA NA TRBV5-6 CASSLVGGGAGDGYTF TGTGCCAGCAGCTTGGTCGGCGGGGGGGCAGGAGATGGCTACACCTTC
TRBJ2-1 TRBD1 NA TRBV5-6 CASSTDREQFF TGTGCCAGCAGCACGGACAGGGAGCAGTTCTTC
TRBJ1-1 TRBD1 NA TRBV28 CASSLVGGGTEAFF TGTGCCAGCAGTTTAGTAGGGGGCGGTACTGAAGCTTTCTTT
TRBJ1-3 NA once TRBV25-1 CASSEGSSGNTIYF TGTGCCAGCAGTGAGGGGAGCTCTGGAAACACCATATATTTT
TRBJ2-1 TRBD2 NA TRBV2 CASSEASGGAFEQFF TGTGCCAGCAGCGAAGCTAGCGGGGGGGCATTTGAGCAGTTCTTC
TRBJ1-1 NA NA TRBV11-3 CASSLGRAKKSTEAFF TGTGCCAGCAGCTTAGGAAGAGCAAAAAAATCCACTGAAGCTTTCTTT
TRBJ2-7 TRBD2 NA TRBV4-2 CASSQDGLAGMVGYEQYF TGTGCCAGCAGCCAAGATGGGCTAGCGGGGATGGTGGGGTACGAGCAGTACTTC
TRBJ2-7 TRBD2 NA TRBV29-1 CSVSGRFSYEQYF TGCAGCGTTAGCGGGAGGTTCAGCTACGAGCAGTACTTC
TRBJ2-7 TRBD1 NA TRBV7-9 CASSLGTGTGTYEQYF TGTGCCAGCAGCTTAGGGACCGGGACAGGGACGTACGAGCAGTACTTC
TRBJ2-7 NA NA TRBV2 CASSEESYGSHEQYF TGTGCCAGCAGTGAAGAGTCTTATGGGAGCCACGAGCAGTACTTC
TRBJ2-2 NA NA TRBV4-2 CASSQDSRRLNTGELFF TGTGCCAGCAGCCAAGATTCGAGGAGGCTGAACACCGGGGAGCTGTTTTTT
TRBJ1-4 TRBD1 NA TRBV28 CASSFWGTGEDEKLFF TGTGCCAGCAGTTTTTGGGGGACAGGGGAGGATGAAAAACTGTTTTTT
TRBJ2-7 NA NA TRBV5-6 CASSPGGYEQYF TGTGCCAGCAGCCCCGGGGGTTACGAGCAGTACTTC
TRBJ2-3 TRBD2 NA TRBV4-2 CASSQVTSGGNTQYF TGTGCCAGCAGCCAGGTGACTAGCGGGGGAAATACGCAGTATTTT
TRBJ2-2 TRBD2 NA TRBV27 CASSSIQGGRDTGELFF TGTGCCAGCAGTTCAATCCAGGGAGGGAGAGACACCGGGGAGCTGTTTTTT
TRBJ2-7 NA NA TRBV27 CASSLVDLRGEQYF TGTGCCAGCAGTTTGGTGGACCTTAGGGGCGAGCAGTACTTC
TRBJ2-7 TRBD2 once TRBV11-2 CASSLGSGAVYEQYF TGTGCCAGCAGCTTAGGTAGCGGGGCGGTCTACGAGCAGTACTTC
TRBJ1-1 NA NA TRBV6-5 CASSRQAQGVTEAFF TGTGCCAGCAGTAGGCAGGCTCAAGGTGTCACTGAAGCTTTCTTT
TRBJ2-7 TRBD2 NA TRBV6-6 CASSRTRTSGLYEQYF TGTGCCAGCAGTAGAACTCGGACTAGCGGCCTCTACGAGCAGTACTTC
TRBJ1-5 NA once TRBV29-1 CSAKTGENQPQHF TGCAGCGCCAAGACAGGAGAAAATCAGCCCCAGCATTTT
TRBJ2-7 TRBD2 NA TRBV7-6 CASSLEGLAGVYEQYF TGTGCCAGCAGCTTAGAAGGGCTAGCGGGAGTTTACGAGCAGTACTTC
TRBJ2-1 NA NA TRBV29-1 CSVYMVAGEQFF TGCAGCGTTTACATGGTAGCAGGGGAGCAGTTCTTC
TRBJ2-7 TRBD2 NA TRBV7-9 CASSPSGRAGSVHEQYF TGTGCCAGCAGCCCTAGCGGGAGGGCCGGGAGTGTCCACGAGCAGTACTTC
TRBJ2-7 NA NA TRBV27 CASSLQGPSYEQYF TGTGCCAGCAGTTTACAGGGGCCCTCCTACGAGCAGTACTTC
TRBJ1-4 TRBD1 NA TRBV7-8 CASSSGLTGSEKLFF TGTGCCAGCAGCTCGGGATTGACAGGGTCTGAAAAACTGTTTTTT
TRBJ1-1 TRBD1 NA TRBV19 CASRAGTGNTEAFF TGTGCCAGTAGAGCCGGGACAGGGAACACTGAAGCTTTCTTT
TRBJ1-5 TRBD1 NA TRBV28 CASRRDRVYDQPQHF TGTGCCAGCAGACGGGACAGGGTATATGATCAGCCCCAGCATTTT